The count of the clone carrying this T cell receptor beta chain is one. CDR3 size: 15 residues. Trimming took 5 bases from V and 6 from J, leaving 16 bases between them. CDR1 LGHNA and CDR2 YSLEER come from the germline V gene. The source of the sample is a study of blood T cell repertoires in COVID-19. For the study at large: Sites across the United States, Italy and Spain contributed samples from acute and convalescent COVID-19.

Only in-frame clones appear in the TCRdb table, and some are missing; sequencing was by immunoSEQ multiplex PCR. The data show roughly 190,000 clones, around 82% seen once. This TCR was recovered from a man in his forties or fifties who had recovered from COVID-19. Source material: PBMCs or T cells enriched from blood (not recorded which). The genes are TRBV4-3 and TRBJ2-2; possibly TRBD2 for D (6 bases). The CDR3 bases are TGCGCCAGCAGCAAGGACTACCCCTGGTCCGGGGAGCTGTTTTTT. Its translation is CASSKDYPWSGELFF.